What follows is one T cell receptor (beta chain) and its context. Germline CDR1 SGHTA, CDR2 FQGNSA. The J segment lost 2 bases and the V segment lost 0 bases, leaving 4 bases of the junction unmatched. The CDR3 has 16 residues. Data came from immunoSEQ multiplex PCR; TCRdb stores just in-frame clones and leaves some out. This repertoire shows 30,000 to 45,000 clones, approximately 88% found once; its top ten account for roughly 6.1%. These data come from a study of blood T cell repertoires in COVID-19. Sequencing used peripheral blood. The receptor's source is a human donor in a cohort sampled during active COVID-19. V is TRBV7-2 and J is TRBJ2-5, with 9 nucleotides matching TRBD2. CDR3 amino acids: CASSLAGTSLQETQYF. DNA for the CDR3: TGTGCCAGCAGCTTAGCCGGGACTAGCTTACAAGAGACCCAGTACTTC.